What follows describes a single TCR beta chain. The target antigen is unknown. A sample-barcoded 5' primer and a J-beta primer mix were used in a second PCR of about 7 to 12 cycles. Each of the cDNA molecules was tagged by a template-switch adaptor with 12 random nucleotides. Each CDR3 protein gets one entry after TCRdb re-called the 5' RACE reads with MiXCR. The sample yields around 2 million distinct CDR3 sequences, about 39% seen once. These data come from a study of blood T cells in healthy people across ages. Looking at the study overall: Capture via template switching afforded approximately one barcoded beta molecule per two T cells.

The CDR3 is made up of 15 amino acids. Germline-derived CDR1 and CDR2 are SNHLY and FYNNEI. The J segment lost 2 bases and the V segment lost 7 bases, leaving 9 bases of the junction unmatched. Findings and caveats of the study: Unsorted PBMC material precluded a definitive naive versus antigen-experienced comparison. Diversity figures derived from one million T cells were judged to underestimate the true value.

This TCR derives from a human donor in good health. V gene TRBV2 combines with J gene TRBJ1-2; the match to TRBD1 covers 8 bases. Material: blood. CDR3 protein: CASNTDRGPNYGYTF. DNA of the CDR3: TGTGCCAGCAATACTGACAGGGGACCCAACTATGGCTACACCTTC.